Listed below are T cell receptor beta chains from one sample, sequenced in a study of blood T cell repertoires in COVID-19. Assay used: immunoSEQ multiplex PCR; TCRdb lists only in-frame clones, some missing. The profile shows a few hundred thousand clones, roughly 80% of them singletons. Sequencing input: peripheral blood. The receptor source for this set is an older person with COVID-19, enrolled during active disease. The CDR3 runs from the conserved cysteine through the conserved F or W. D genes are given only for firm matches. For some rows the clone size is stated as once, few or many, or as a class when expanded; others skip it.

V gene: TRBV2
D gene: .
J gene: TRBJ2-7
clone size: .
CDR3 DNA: TGTGCCAGCAAAACAGAGTACGAGCAGTACTTC
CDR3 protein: CASKTEYEQYF

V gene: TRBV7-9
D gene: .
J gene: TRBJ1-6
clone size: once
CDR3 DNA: TGTGCCAGCAGCTTAGAATCGGGGTCACCCCTCCACTTT
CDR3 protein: CASSLESGSPLHF

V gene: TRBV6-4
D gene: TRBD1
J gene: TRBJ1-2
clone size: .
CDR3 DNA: TGTGCCAGCAGTGAAGGGGGCAGCTATGGCTACACCTTC
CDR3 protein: CASSEGGSYGYTF

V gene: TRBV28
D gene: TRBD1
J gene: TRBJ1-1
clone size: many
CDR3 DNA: TGTGCCAGCAGTTTGACAGGGCTGAACACTGAAGCTTTCTTT
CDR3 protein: CASSLTGLNTEAFF

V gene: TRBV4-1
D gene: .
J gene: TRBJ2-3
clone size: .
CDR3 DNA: TGCGCCAGCAGCCAAGATAAGACAGTGCTTTTCACAGATACGCAGTATTTT
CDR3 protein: CASSQDKTVLFTDTQYF

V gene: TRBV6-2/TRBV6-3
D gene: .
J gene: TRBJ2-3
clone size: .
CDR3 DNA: TGTGCCAGCAGTCCAACAGACAGGTACAGCACAGATACGCAGTATTTT
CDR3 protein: CASSPTDRYSTDTQYF

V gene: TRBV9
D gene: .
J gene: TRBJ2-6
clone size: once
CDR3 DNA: TGTGCCAGCAGCGCTCACAGGGCGTCTGGGGCCAACGTCCTGACTTTC
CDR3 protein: CASSAHRASGANVLTF

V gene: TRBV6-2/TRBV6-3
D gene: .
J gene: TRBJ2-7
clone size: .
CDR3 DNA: TGTGCCAGCAGCAATAACTACGAGCAGTACTTC
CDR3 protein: CASSNNYEQYF

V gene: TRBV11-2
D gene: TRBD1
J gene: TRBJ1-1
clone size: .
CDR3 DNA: TGTGCCAGCAGCGCCGTGGCAGGGGGCATGGAAGCTTTCTTT
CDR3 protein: CASSAVAGGMEAFF

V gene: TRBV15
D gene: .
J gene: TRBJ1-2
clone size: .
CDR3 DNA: TGTGCCACCAGCAAAGACCTCGGACACACGAACTATGGCTACACCTTC
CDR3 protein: CATSKDLGHTNYGYTF

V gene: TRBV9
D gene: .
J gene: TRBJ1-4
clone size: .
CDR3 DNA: TGTGCCAGCAGCGTTCAGGCTAATGAAAAACTGTTTTTT
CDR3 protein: CASSVQANEKLFF

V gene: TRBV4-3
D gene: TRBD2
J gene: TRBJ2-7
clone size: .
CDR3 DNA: TGCGCCAGCAGCCAGGCACGGGGGGGCTCCTACGAGCAGTACTTC
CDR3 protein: CASSQARGGSYEQYF

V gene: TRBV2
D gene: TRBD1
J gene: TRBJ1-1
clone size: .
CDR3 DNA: TGTGCCAGAATAGGGACAGGGGGTTTGCGGACTGAAGCTTTCTTT
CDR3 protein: CARIGTGGLRTEAFF

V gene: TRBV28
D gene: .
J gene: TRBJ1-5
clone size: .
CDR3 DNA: TGTGCCAGCAGGGGTGGGGGGCAGCCCCAGCATTTT
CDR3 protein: CASRGGGQPQHF

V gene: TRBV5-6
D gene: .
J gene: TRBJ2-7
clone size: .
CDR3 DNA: TGTGCCAGCAGCGGAACAGGGTGGAGCTCCTACGAGCAGTACTTC
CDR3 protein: CASSGTGWSSYEQYF

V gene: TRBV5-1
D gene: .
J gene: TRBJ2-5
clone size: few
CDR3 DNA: TGCGCCAGCAACCCGACAGGGGAGGGGGAGACCCAGTACTTC
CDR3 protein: CASNPTGEGETQYF

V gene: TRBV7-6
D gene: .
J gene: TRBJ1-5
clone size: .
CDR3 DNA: TGTGCCAGCAGCTTAGGAGTGGGCGATGGCAATCAGCCCCAGCATTTT
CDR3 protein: CASSLGVGDGNQPQHF

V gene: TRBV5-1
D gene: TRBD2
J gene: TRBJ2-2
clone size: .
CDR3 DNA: TGCGCCAGCAGCACCGGACTAGCGGGAGGTGCCGGGGAGCTGTTTTTT
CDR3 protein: CASSTGLAGGAGELFF

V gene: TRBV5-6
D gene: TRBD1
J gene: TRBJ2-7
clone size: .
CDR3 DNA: TGTGCCAGCAGCTTTTCCGACAGGGATCTCTTCGTCGGGCAGTACTTC
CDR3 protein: CASSFSDRDLFVGQYF

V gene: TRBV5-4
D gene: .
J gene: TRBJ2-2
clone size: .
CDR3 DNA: TGTGCCAGCAGCTTGGATCAGGGGATCGGGGAGCTGTTTTTT
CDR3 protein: CASSLDQGIGELFF

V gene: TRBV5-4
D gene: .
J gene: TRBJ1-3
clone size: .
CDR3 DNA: TGTGCCAGCAGATCGGGTTTTGGAAACACCATATATTTT
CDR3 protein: CASRSGFGNTIYF